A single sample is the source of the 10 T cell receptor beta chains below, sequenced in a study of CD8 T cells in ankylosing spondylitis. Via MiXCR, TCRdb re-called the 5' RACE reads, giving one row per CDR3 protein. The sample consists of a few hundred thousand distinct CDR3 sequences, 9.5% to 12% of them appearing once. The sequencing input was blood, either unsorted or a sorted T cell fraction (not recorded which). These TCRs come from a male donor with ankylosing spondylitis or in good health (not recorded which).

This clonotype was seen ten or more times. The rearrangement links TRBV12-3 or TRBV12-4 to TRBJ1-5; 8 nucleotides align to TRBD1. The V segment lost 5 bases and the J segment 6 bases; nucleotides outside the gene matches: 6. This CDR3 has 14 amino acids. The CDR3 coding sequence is TGTGCCAGCAGTCATGGACAGGGCTCTCAGCCCCAGCATTTT. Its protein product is CASSHGQGSQPQHF.

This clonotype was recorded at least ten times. The CDR3 DNA is TGCGCCAGCAGCTTGGGGGATCCAAACTACGAGCAGTACTTC. This gives the protein CASSLGDPNYEQYF. The chain is built from TRBV5-1 and TRBJ2-7, with D uncertain. With 0 bases removed from V and 3 bases from J, the gap between germline ends came to 10 bases. Germline V CDR1 and CDR2: SGHRS, YFSETQ. The CDR3 totals 14 residues.

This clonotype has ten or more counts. In DNA form, the CDR3 reads TGCGCCAGCAGCCGGACTAGCGGGGACGCCCAAGAGACCCAGTACTTC. This translates into CASSRTSGDAQETQYF. The gene calls are TRBV5-1 and TRBJ2-5; 12 nucleotides match TRBD2. V was pared by 4 bases and J by 1 base, with 5 bases of the junction left unmatched. The CDR3 is made up of 16 amino acids. The germline gives CDR1 SGHRS, CDR2 YFSETQ.

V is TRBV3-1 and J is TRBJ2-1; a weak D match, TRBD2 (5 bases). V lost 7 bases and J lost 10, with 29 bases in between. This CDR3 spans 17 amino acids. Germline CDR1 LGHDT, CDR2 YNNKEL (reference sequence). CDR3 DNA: TGTGCCAGCACTCCAAAGTTAAGCGGACGAGAATGGGAGGAGCAGTTCTTC. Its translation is CASTPKLSGREWEEQFF.

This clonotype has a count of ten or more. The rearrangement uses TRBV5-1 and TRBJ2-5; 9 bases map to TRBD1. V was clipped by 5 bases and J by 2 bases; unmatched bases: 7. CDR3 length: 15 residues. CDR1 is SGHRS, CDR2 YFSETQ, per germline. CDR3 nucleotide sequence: TGCGCCAGCAGACCCACGGGACAGGGACAAGAGACCCAGTACTTC. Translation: CASRPTGQGQETQYF.

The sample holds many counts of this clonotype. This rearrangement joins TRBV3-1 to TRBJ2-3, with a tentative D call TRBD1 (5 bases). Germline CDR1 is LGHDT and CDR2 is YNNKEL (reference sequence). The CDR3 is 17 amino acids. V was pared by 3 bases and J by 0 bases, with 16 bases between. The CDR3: CASSHLQTAASTDTQYF. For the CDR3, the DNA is TGTGCCAGCAGCCACCTGCAGACAGCTGCTAGCACAGATACGCAGTATTTT.

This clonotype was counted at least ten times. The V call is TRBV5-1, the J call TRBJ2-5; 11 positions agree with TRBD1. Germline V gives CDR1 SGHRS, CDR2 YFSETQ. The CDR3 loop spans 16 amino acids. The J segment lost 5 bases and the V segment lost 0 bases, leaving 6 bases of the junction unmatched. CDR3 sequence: CASSLADRGRGETQYF. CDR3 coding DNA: TGCGCCAGCAGCTTGGCGGACAGGGGGCGAGGGGAGACCCAGTACTTC. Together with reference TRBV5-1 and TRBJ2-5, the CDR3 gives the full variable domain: KAGVTQTPRYLIKTRGQQVTLSCSPISGHRSVSWYQQTPGQGLQFLFEYFSETQRNKGNFPGRFSGRQFSNSRSEMNVSTLELGDSALYLCASSLADRGRGETQYFGPGTRLLVL.

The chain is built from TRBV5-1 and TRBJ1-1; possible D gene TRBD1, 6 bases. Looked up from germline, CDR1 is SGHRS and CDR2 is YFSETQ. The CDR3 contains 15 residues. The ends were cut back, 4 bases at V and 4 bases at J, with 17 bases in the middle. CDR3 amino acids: CASSAVDIRGTEAFF. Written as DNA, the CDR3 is TGCGCCAGCAGCGCGGTCGACATCAGGGGCACTGAAGCTTTCTTT. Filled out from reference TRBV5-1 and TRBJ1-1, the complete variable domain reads KAGVTQTPRYLIKTRGQQVTLSCSPISGHRSVSWYQQTPGQGLQFLFEYFSETQRNKGNFPGRFSGRQFSNSRSEMNVSTLELGDSALYLCASSAVDIRGTEAFFGQGTRLTVV.

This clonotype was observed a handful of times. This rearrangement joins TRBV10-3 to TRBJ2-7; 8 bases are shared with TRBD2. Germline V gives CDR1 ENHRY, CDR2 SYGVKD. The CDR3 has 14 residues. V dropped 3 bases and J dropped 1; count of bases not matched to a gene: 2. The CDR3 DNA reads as TGTGCCATCAGTGAACTAGCGGATTCCTACGAGCAGTACTTC. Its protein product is CAISELADSYEQYF.

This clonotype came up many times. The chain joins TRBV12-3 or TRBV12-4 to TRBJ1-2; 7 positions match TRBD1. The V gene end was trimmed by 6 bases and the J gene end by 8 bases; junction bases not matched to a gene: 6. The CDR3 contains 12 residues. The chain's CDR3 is CASRTGFEGYTF. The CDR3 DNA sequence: TGTGCCAGCAGGACAGGGTTTGAAGGCTACACCTTC.